This TCR beta chain was retrieved from a study of T cells in Graves' hyperthyroidism and ophthalmopathy. Germline CDR1 is GTSNPN and CDR2 is SVGIG (reference sequence). Trimming removed 4 bases from V and 3 bases from J; junction bases left unmatched: 0. There are 13 residues in the CDR3. This clonotype was counted at least ten times. Amplified TCR beta CDR3 regions came from RNA transcripts. TCR CDR3 underwent first-round RT-PCR with the HTBI primer set. TCRdb processed the multiplex PCR reads anew with MiXCR; each CDR3 protein has one entry. Of 300,000 to 450,000 distinct CDR3 sequences in the sample, roughly 15% were seen once.

The sequencing input was blood. The chain carries TRBV30 and TRBJ2-1, with 10 nucleotides matching TRBD2. The TCR originated in a woman under 40 with Graves' ophthalmopathy. CDR3 amino acids: CAWTSGGYNEQFF. In DNA form, the CDR3 reads TGTGCCTGGACTAGCGGGGGCTACAATGAGCAGTTCTTC.